This paragraph covers one T cell receptor beta chain sequence. The data stem from a study of blood T cell repertoires in COVID-19. On the study more broadly: Researchers got acute and convalescent COVID-19 samples from the United States, Italy and Spain. Sample material is recorded as cDNA or gDNA derived from T cells, B-cell-depleted T cells, or PBMCs.

As handled by the study authors: Reference gene primer amplification yielded estimated nucleated cell counts. Some clones are missing from TCRdb's copy, which holds only in-frame ones; the method was immunoSEQ multiplex PCR. The V and J calls and clone size come from that table; D and trimming were worked out from the DNA. The data contain roughly 170,000 clones, approximately 79% of them seen just once; the ten biggest clones take up about 3%. V gave up 6 bases and J gave up 0 bases; unmatched junction bases: 11. The CDR3 extends over 17 amino acids. CDR1 and CDR2 from the germline V gene are SQVTM and ANQGSEA.

The chain has TRBV29-1 and TRBJ2-6; 7 nucleotides align to TRBD1. Sequencing input: peripheral blood. The sequence derives from an elderly woman with acute or convalescent COVID-19. CDR3 loop: CSVIGQVLDSGANVLTF. The CDR3, as DNA: TGCAGCGTGATAGGACAGGTTCTCGACTCTGGGGCCAACGTCCTGACTTTC.